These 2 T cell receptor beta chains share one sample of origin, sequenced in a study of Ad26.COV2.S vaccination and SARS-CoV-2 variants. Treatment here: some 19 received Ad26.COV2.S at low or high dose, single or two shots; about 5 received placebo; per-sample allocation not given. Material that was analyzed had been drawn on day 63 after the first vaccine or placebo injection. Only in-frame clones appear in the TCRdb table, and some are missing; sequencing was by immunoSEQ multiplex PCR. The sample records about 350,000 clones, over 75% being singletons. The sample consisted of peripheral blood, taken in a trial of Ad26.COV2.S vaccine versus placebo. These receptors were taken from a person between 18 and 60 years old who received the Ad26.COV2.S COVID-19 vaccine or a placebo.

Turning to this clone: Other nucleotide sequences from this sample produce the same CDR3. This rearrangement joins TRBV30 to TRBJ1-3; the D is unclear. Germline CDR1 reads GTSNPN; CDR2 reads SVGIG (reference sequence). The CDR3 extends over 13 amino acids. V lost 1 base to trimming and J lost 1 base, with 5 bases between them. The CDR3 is CAWSGGSGNTIYF. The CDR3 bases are TGTGCCTGGAGTGGGGGATCTGGAAACACCATATATTTT.

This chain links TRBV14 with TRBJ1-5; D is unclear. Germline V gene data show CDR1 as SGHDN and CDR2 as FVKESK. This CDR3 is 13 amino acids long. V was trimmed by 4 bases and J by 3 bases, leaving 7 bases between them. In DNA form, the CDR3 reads TGTGCCAGCAGCCGCAATACCAATCAGCCCCAGCATTTT. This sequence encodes CASSRNTNQPQHF.